These 14 T cell receptor beta chains came from one sample sequenced in a study of T cell repertoires and HLA-DP antigens. TCRdb's table, derived via immunoSEQ multiplex PCR, lists solely in-frame clones and lacks some. The sample lists tens of thousands of clones; 80% were seen once. For these receptors, no antigen is known. Material: CD4+ T cells from PBMCs. These receptors were obtained from a man aged 55 to 70 in good health and CMV-seronegative.

V and J are TRBV19 and TRBJ2-5; 10 bases agree with TRBD1. CDR1 and CDR2 from the germline V gene are LNHDA and SQIVND (reference sequence). The CDR3 runs 13 residues. Losses at the gene ends were 6 bases for V and 2 bases for J; bases not matched to a gene: 0. The CDR3 spells CASRDRGQETQYF. The CDR3 DNA reads as TGTGCCAGTAGGGACAGGGGGCAAGAGACCCAGTACTTC.

This clone is a singleton in its sample. The V gene is TRBV4-1, the J gene TRBJ1-4; perhaps TRBD1 as D (5 bases). CDR3 length: 16 residues. Germline V gives CDR1 MGHRA, CDR2 YSYEKL. The V and J ends lost 4 bases and 0 bases respectively, with 12 bases between them. The CDR3 spells CASSPIGGATNEKLFF. CDR3 sequence (DNA): TGCGCCAGCAGCCCTATTGGAGGGGCAACTAATGAAAAACTGTTTTTT.

This chain links TRBV5-1 with TRBJ2-1; 13 bases agree with TRBD2. The length of the CDR3 is 17 residues. Germline V gene data show CDR1 as SGHRS and CDR2 as YFSETQ. J gave up 7 bases and V 0 bases, and 7 bases lay outside the gene matches. The CDR3: CASSLAGGTSGENEQFF. CDR3 bases: TGCGCCAGCAGCTTGGCCGGGGGGACTAGCGGGGAGAATGAGCAGTTCTTC.

This chain uses TRBV7-9 with TRBJ2-1; maybe TRBD2 (6 bases). Per the germline V gene, CDR1 is SEHNR and CDR2 is FQNEAQ (reference sequence). The V end lost 7 bases, the J end lost 4 bases, and 11 bases lay between the germline ends. This CDR3 contains 13 residues. CDR3 in DNA: TGTGCCAGCATGGCGGGAAGATACAATGAGCAGTTCTTC. Amino acids: CASMAGRYNEQFF.

The chain employs TRBV5-1 and TRBJ1-4; 7 bases line up with TRBD1. Germline lookup yields CDR1 SGHRS and CDR2 YFSETQ. Germline trimming cut 4 bases from V and 6 bases from J; bases unmatched to any gene: 9. CDR3 length: 15 residues. CDR3 sequence (DNA): TGCGCCAGCAGCCCAAGGGACAGTCGGGATGAAAAACTGTTTTTT. Its protein product is CASSPRDSRDEKLFF.

This clone is a singleton in its sample. V is TRBV5-1 and J is TRBJ2-1; 9 bases align to TRBD2. From germline, CDR1 is SGHRS and CDR2 YFSETQ. After removal of 4 bases from V and 5 bases from J, the junction contained 10 bases not matched to a gene. The CDR3 totals 16 residues. The CDR3 is CASSTRLAAPDNEQFF. CDR3 nucleotides: TGCGCCAGCAGCACCCGACTAGCGGCCCCCGACAATGAGCAGTTCTTC. The complete variable domain, with remaining parts taken from reference TRBV5-1 and TRBJ2-1, reads KAGVTQTPRYLIKTRGQQVTLSCSPISGHRSVSWYQQTPGQGLQFLFEYFSETQRNKGNFPGRFSGRQFSNSRSEMNVSTLELGDSALYLCASSTRLAAPDNEQFFGPGTRLTVL.

The chain links TRBV12-2 to TRBJ2-4; TRBD2, the table's D call, was not compared with the DNA. TRBV12-2 is shown as a pseudogene. The CDR3 runs 15 residues. Written as DNA, the CDR3 is TGTGCAAGTCGCTGCCCGGGTGGATCCAAAAACATTCAGTACTTC. It encodes CASRCPGGSKNIQYF.

The V and J genes are TRBV28 and TRBJ2-2; D unclear. Germline V lookup: CDR1 MDHEN, CDR2 SYDVKM. V gave up 2 bases and J gave up 0 bases, with 7 bases separating them. This CDR3 is 15 amino acids long. The CDR3 region has the DNA TGTGCCAGCAGTTTAATTCCAGCGAACACCGGGGAGCTGTTTTTT. Translated: CASSLIPANTGELFF.

This chain uses TRBV29-1 with TRBJ2-3; no definite D call. Trimming removed 7 bases at V and 4 bases at J, with 15 bases between. CDR1 and CDR2 (germline): SQVTM, ANQGSEA. CDR3 length equals 13 residues. The chain's CDR3 is CSAPSGMADTQYF. CDR3 nucleotide sequence: TGCAGCGCTCCGTCGGGTATGGCAGATACGCAGTATTTT.

The chain employs TRBV7-2 and TRBJ2-1, with D unclear. The CDR3 totals 11 residues. CDR1 SGHTA and CDR2 FQGNSA come from the germline V gene. Between the trimmed V and J ends, which lost 6 bases and 9 bases, there was a span of 9 bases. CDR3 DNA: TGTGCCAGCAGACTTGACGGTGAGCAGTTCTTC. It codes for CASRLDGEQFF.

The J gene is TRBJ1-2, the V gene TRBV4-3, with D possibly TRBD1 on 5 matching bases. CDR3 length: 16 residues. V was trimmed by 0 bases and J by 4 bases, leaving 15 bases between them. Germline V gives CDR1 LGHNA, CDR2 YSLEER. CDR3 sequence: CASSQDFLRDGYGYTF. CDR3 DNA: TGCGCCAGCAGCCAAGATTTTCTCAGGGATGGCTATGGCTACACCTTC.

This chain connects TRBV18 to TRBJ1-2; D possibly corresponds to TRBD1 (5 bases). Germline values: CDR1 KGHSH, CDR2 LQKENI. CDR3 size: 14 residues. V was cut by 3 bases and J by 2 bases, with 10 bases left in between. CDR3 amino acids: CASSPGRRNYGYTF. CDR3 DNA sequence: TGTGCCAGCTCACCGGGACGGCGAAACTATGGCTACACCTTC.

The chain uses TRBV2 and TRBJ2-3, with D tentatively TRBD1 (6 bases). CDR1 is SNHLY and CDR2 is FYNNEI in the germline V gene. The CDR3 has 16 amino acids. Trimming shortened V by 1 base and J by 2 bases, and 13 bases separated the two germline ends. The CDR3 is CASSEGSGANTDTQYF. CDR3 nucleotides: TGTGCCAGCAGTGAAGGGTCAGGGGCGAACACAGATACGCAGTATTTT.

This rearrangement joins TRBV9 to TRBJ1-1; the D is unclear. The germline V and J ends were trimmed by 0 bases and 1 base, with 7 bases remaining between them. The CDR3 loop spans 14 amino acids. Germline V gene data show CDR1 as SGDLS and CDR2 as YYNGEE. CDR3 loop: CASSVGSANTEAFF. CDR3 DNA sequence: TGTGCCAGCAGCGTAGGGTCAGCGAACACTGAAGCTTTCTTT.